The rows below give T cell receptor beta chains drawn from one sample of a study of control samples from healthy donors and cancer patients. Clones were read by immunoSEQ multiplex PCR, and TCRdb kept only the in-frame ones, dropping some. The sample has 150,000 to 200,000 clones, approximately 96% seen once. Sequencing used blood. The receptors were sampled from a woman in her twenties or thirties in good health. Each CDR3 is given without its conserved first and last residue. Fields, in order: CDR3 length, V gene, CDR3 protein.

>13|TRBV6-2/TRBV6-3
ASSRTQYSNQPQH
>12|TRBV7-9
ASSLTQGSEKLF
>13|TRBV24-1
ATSDPGQGENIQY
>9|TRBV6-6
ASSPRTDLH
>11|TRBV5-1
ASTRRGTDTQY
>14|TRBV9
ASSVAPASGTNEQF
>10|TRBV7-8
ASSLSRNEQF
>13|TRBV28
ASAGDNSYNSPLH
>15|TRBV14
ASSQEMGLSGYNEQF
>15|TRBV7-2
ASSLPHWGVNTGELF
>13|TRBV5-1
ASSETRQANSPLH
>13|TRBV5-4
ASSFRDHSTDTQY
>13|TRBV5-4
ASSLVGISNQPQH
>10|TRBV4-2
ASSQSHYGYT
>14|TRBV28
ASSIPPAGVNTEAF
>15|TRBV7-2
ASSLEAAGGMQETQY
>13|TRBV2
ASSEGGTGFTEAF